Each of the 28 T cell receptor beta chains below was sequenced from the same sample in a study of cytomegalovirus exposure and HLA in healthy donors. Both 60 Vbeta primers and 13 Jbeta primers went into the PCR. Only in-frame clones appear in the TCRdb table, and some are missing; sequencing was by immunoSEQ multiplex PCR. This sample has some 100,000 clones, with around four fifths found just once. The material sequenced was PBMCs. Receptors originate from a man between 35 and 55 years old in good health and CMV-seronegative.

The rearrangement joins TRBV5-6 to TRBJ1-5, with D unclear. The length of the CDR3 is 15 residues. V was clipped by 0 bases and J by 4 bases, with 11 bases between them. The germline gives CDR1 SGHDT, CDR2 YYEEEE. The CDR3 DNA sequence: TGTGCCAGCAGCTTGGCGGGAGGTGTGAATCAGCCCCAGCATTTT. Its translation: CASSLAGGVNQPQHF.

This chain connects TRBV5-4 to TRBJ1-4; D unclear. Germline lookup yields CDR1 SGHNT and CDR2 YYREEE (reference sequence). This CDR3 is 15 amino acids long. Trimming pared 1 base from V and 4 bases from J, leaving 11 bases between. The CDR3 loop is CASSLRAGSNEKLFF. CDR3 in DNA: TGTGCCAGCAGCTTGAGAGCAGGCAGTAATGAAAAACTGTTTTTT.

The chain's CDR3 is CASRLAGSTDTQYF. CDR3 DNA sequence: TGTGCCAGCAGATTAGCGGGGAGCACAGATACGCAGTATTTT. The chain combines TRBV28 with TRBJ2-3; 8 positions agree with TRBD2. The junction had 2 bases not matched to a gene; V was cut back by 6 bases and J by 0 bases. The CDR3 consists of 14 residues. The germline V gene has CDR1 MDHEN and CDR2 SYDVKM.

The V call is TRBV6-5, the J call TRBJ1-1, with unresolved D. In germline, CDR1 is MNHEY, CDR2 SVGAGI. The CDR3 loop spans 14 amino acids. Trimming shortened V by 0 bases and J by 5 bases, and 10 bases separated the two germline ends. CDR3 region: CASSYSLEETEAFF. CDR3 nucleotide sequence: TGTGCCAGCAGTTACTCGCTGGAGGAGACTGAAGCTTTCTTT.

This clone came up a few times. The chain combines TRBV28 with TRBJ2-1; 12 nucleotides align to TRBD2. This CDR3 region has 15 residues. V lost 8 bases to trimming and J lost 8 bases; unmatched junction nucleotides: 10. Germline-derived CDR1 and CDR2 are MDHEN and SYDVKM. CDR3: CASQGPSGGAYEQFF. DNA of the CDR3: TGTGCCAGCCAGGGGCCTAGCGGGGGGGCCTATGAGCAGTTCTTC.

CDR3 in amino acids: CASSLEVRSLYGYTF. The CDR3 DNA sequence: TGCGCCAGCAGCTTGGAAGTCAGAAGTTTGTATGGCTACACCTTC. V is TRBV5-1 and J is TRBJ1-2; no reliable D call. V was shortened by 0 bases and J by 5 bases, with 14 bases between the two germline ends. There are 15 residues in the CDR3. Germline CDR1 and CDR2: SGHRS and YFSETQ.

The table lists this clone with a count of one. This rearrangement joins TRBV5-1 to TRBJ1-1; tentative D call: TRBD1 (6 bases). Trimming removed 3 bases from V and 4 bases from J, with 16 bases in between. CDR1 is SGHRS and CDR2 is YFSETQ in the germline V gene. This CDR3 region has 15 residues. In DNA form, the CDR3 reads TGCGCCAGCAGCTCGGGGGGAGGGGGTCTCACTGAAGCTTTCTTT. Protein product: CASSSGGGGLTEAFF.

V and J are TRBV27 and TRBJ2-3; 11 bases fit TRBD1. J was trimmed by 5 bases and V by 6 bases; bases with no gene match: 7. The germline V gene encodes CDR1 MNHEY and CDR2 SMNVEV (reference sequence). The length of the CDR3 is 15 residues. DNA of the CDR3: TGTGCCAGCAGGAGCGGACAGGGGGCAAAAGATACGCAGTATTTT. This sequence encodes CASRSGQGAKDTQYF.

J is TRBJ1-2 and V is TRBV6-5; no clear D gene. CDR1 MNHEY and CDR2 SVGAGI come from the germline V gene. Trimming removed 5 bases from V and 0 bases from J, with 7 bases in between. CDR3 length: 13 residues. CDR3 sequence: CASSPSANYGYTF. The CDR3 DNA reads as TGTGCCAGCAGTCCCTCAGCTAACTATGGCTACACCTTC.

V is TRBV5-1 and J is TRBJ2-7; 9 bases fit TRBD2. From germline, CDR1 is SGHRS and CDR2 YFSETQ. V trimming: 3 bases; J trimming: 3 bases; junction bases outside the gene matches: 4. CDR3 size: 14 residues. The CDR3 region has the DNA TGCGCCAGCAGCTCTGGGACTAGCCTCTACGAGCAGTACTTC. As protein: CASSSGTSLYEQYF.

This clone appeared a single time. This rearrangement joins TRBV28 to TRBJ1-1; D remains unclear. Germline V gene data show CDR1 as MDHEN and CDR2 as SYDVKM. The CDR3 is made up of 16 amino acids. Trimming removed 2 bases from V and 0 bases from J, with 13 bases in between. The CDR3 is CASSLLPEGMNTEAFF. CDR3 bases: TGTGCCAGCAGTTTACTCCCGGAGGGAATGAACACTGAAGCTTTCTTT.

The count of this clone is one. The gene calls are TRBV11-1 and TRBJ1-6; the D gene is possibly TRBD1 (6 bases). Trimming left V 5 bases short and J 7 bases short, with 12 bases between. This CDR3 comprises 14 residues. Germline CDR1 reads SGHAT; CDR2 reads FQDESV (reference sequence). CDR3 sequence: CASSDSRGNSPLHF. The CDR3 coding sequence is TGTGCCAGCAGCGACTCCAGGGGAAATTCACCCCTCCACTTT.

A few counts support this clone. The CDR3 DNA reads TGTGCCAGCTCTCCCCCCAGGCACCAAGAGACCCAGTACTTC. It is translated as CASSPPRHQETQYF. The rearrangement joins TRBV18 to TRBJ2-5; no definite D call. The V and J ends lost 6 bases and 0 bases respectively, with 11 bases between them. This CDR3 comprises 14 residues. Germline loops: CDR1 KGHSH, CDR2 LQKENI.

This chain uses TRBV10-1 with TRBJ2-7; perhaps TRBD1 as D (6 bases). The CDR3 has 13 residues. V was trimmed by 3 bases and J by 1 base, leaving 7 bases between them. CDR1 is WNHNN, CDR2 SYGVQD, per germline (reference sequence). The CDR3 reads CASSEGQSYEQYF. The CDR3 coding sequence is TGCGCCAGCAGTGAAGGACAGTCCTACGAGCAGTACTTC.

This chain links TRBV5-1 with TRBJ1-1; possible D gene TRBD1, 5 bases. Per germline, CDR1 SGHRS and CDR2 YFSETQ. The germline V and J ends were trimmed by 6 bases and 3 bases, with 15 bases remaining between them. The CDR3 sequence is 14 residues long. CDR3 sequence: CASTIGGGYTEAFF. CDR3 DNA sequence: TGCGCCAGCACCATCGGGGGAGGGTACACTGAAGCTTTCTTT.

The V and J genes are TRBV6-1 and TRBJ2-1, with 7 bases matching TRBD2. Germline V gene sequence: CDR1 MNHNS, CDR2 SASEGT. The CDR3 runs 15 residues. V was pared by 3 bases and J by 9 bases, with 11 bases of the junction left unmatched. In nucleotides, the CDR3 is TGTGCCAGCAGTGACCAGGTGGCAGGGAGGGGTGAGCAGTTCTTC. Translated, it gives CASSDQVAGRGEQFF.

V and J are TRBV5-4 and TRBJ1-1; 7 nucleotides match TRBD1. The CDR3 contains 14 residues. Trimming at V came to 4 bases and at J to 0 bases, leaving 3 bases not matched to a gene. CDR1 is SGHNT, CDR2 YYREEE, per germline (reference sequence). CDR3 protein: CASSRGQLNTEAFF. The DNA of the CDR3 is TGTGCCAGCAGCAGGGGACAGCTGAACACTGAAGCTTTCTTT.

Concerning this clone: Other DNA sequences in this specimen translate into the identical CDR3. CDR3 sequence reads: CASSTGQGARETQYF. The CDR3 DNA reads as TGTGCCAGCAGCACGGGACAGGGGGCTAGGGAGACCCAGTACTTC. The V call is TRBV5-6, the J call TRBJ2-5; 12 bases line up with TRBD1. CDR1 SGHDT and CDR2 YYEEEE come from the germline V gene. Losses at the gene ends were 4 bases for V and 5 bases for J; bases not matched to a gene: 6. There are 15 residues in the CDR3. The full variable domain, with the rest looked up from reference TRBV5-6 and TRBJ2-5, is DAGVTQSPTHLIKTRGQQVTLRCSPKSGHDTVSWYQQALGQGPQFIFQYYEEEERQRGNFPDRFSGHQFPNYSSELNVNALLLGDSALYLCASSTGQGARETQYFGPGTRLLVL.

V gene TRBV4-1 combines with J gene TRBJ2-3, with 10 bases aligning to TRBD2. This CDR3 comprises 16 residues. Looked up from germline, CDR1 is MGHRA and CDR2 is YSYEKL. J was trimmed by 3 bases and V by 1 base; bases with no gene match: 4. The CDR3 sequence is CASSQGNSGGTDTQYF. The CDR3 DNA follows: TGCGCCAGCAGCCAAGGAAATAGCGGGGGGACAGATACGCAGTATTTT.

The genes are TRBV25-1 and TRBJ2-1; 7 bases match TRBD2. The J segment lost 6 bases and the V segment lost 2 bases, leaving 16 bases of the junction unmatched. CDR3 length equals 18 residues. In germline, CDR1 is MGHDK, CDR2 SYGVNS. CDR3 residues: CASSEVGGGRIFGNEQFF. Here the CDR3 DNA reads TGTGCCAGCAGTGAAGTGGGGGGAGGGAGGATCTTCGGCAATGAGCAGTTCTTC.

CDR3: CASSPPGLAEGTQYF. The CDR3 region has the DNA TGTGCCAGCAGCCCCCCTGGACTAGCGGAAGGGACCCAGTACTTC. The rearrangement links TRBV5-4 to TRBJ2-5, with 10 bases matching TRBD2. Germline V gives CDR1 SGHNT, CDR2 YYREEE (reference sequence). V gave up 4 bases and J gave up 7 bases; unmatched junction bases: 10. The CDR3 is made up of 15 amino acids.

The chain combines TRBV11-2 with TRBJ2-1, with TRBD2 as a possible D gene (6 bases). Per the germline V gene, CDR1 is SGHAT and CDR2 is FQNNGV. Trimming left V 5 bases short and J 8 bases short, with 13 bases between. This CDR3 is 13 amino acids long. CDR3 coding DNA: TGTGCCAGCAGCCCCCTGGGAGGAGATGAGCAGTTCTTC. Translated: CASSPLGGDEQFF. Full variable domain (outside the CDR3, taken from reference TRBV11-2 and TRBJ2-1): EAGVAQSPRYKIIEKRQSVAFWCNPISGHATLYWYQQILGQGPKLLIQFQNNGVVDDSQLPKDRFSAERLKGVDSTLKIQPAKLEDSAVYLCASSPLGGDEQFFGPGTRLTVL.

The rearrangement joins TRBV6-1 to TRBJ1-1, with 8 bases lining up with TRBD1. V trimming: 6 bases; J trimming: 7 bases; junction bases outside the gene matches: 10. CDR1 MNHNS and CDR2 SASEGT come from the germline V gene. The CDR3 spans 14 residues. Written as DNA, the CDR3 is TGTGCCAGCAGCCGGACCAGGGGGCGGGATGAAGCTTTCTTT. It yields the protein CASSRTRGRDEAFF.

The chain couples TRBV5-4 to TRBJ2-2; TRBD1 might be the D (5 bases). This CDR3 has 16 amino acids. The germline V and J ends were trimmed by 4 bases and 6 bases, with 19 bases remaining between them. Germline assignment: CDR1 SGHNT and CDR2 YYREEE (reference sequence). Written as DNA, the CDR3 is TGTGCCAGCAGCCAAGGGGCAACCGTTTTGGCCGGGGAGCTGTTTTTT. This codes for CASSQGATVLAGELFF.

The CDR3 is CASSRWGGMANQPQHF. Here the CDR3 DNA reads TGTGCCAGCAGCCGGTGGGGGGGAATGGCAAATCAGCCCCAGCATTTT. The chain has TRBV5-6 and TRBJ1-5, with a weak D call TRBD1 (5 bases). The V gene lost 4 bases and the J gene lost 4 bases, with 18 bases spanning the gap. The CDR3 consists of 16 residues. Looked up from germline, CDR1 is SGHDT and CDR2 is YYEEEE. The full variable domain, its missing parts supplied by reference TRBV5-6 and TRBJ1-5, is DAGVTQSPTHLIKTRGQQVTLRCSPKSGHDTVSWYQQALGQGPQFIFQYYEEEERQRGNFPDRFSGHQFPNYSSELNVNALLLGDSALYLCASSRWGGMANQPQHFGDGTRLSIL.

The chain combines TRBV7-6 with TRBJ2-3, with TRBD2 matching 12 bases. V gave up 4 bases and J gave up 2 bases; unmatched junction bases: 10. Germline V gene data show CDR1 as SGHVS and CDR2 as FNYEAQ. The CDR3 is made up of 18 amino acids. CDR3 nucleotides: TGTGCCAGCAGCTCAGAAACGCTAGCGGGGGGGTACACAGATACGCAGTATTTT. Encoded protein: CASSSETLAGGYTDTQYF.

Regarding this clone: The CDR3 does not close with the conserved phenylalanine or tryptophan, likely indicating a read error. No DNA is shown, since the ends of the CDR3 on it are uncertain; the CDR3 is the one TCRdb lists. This rearrangement joins TRBV6-4 to TRBJ2-7; no DNA check was done on the table's D call, TRBD1. The CDR3 has 8 amino acids, counting both end residues. From germline, CDR1 is MRHNA and CDR2 SNTAGT. CDR3 protein: CATPQGCA.

The CDR3 spells CAWTSGGREAEQYF. The DNA of the CDR3 is TGTGCCTGGACCTCGGGGGGCAGGGAAGCCGAGCAGTACTTC. The chain has TRBV30 and TRBJ2-7; TRBD2 is a possible D gene (7 bases). Germline CDR1 and CDR2: GTSNPN and SVGIG (reference sequence). The V end lost 4 bases, the J end lost 6 bases, and 19 bases lay between the germline ends. There are 14 residues in the CDR3.